The rows below give T cell receptor beta chains drawn from one sample of a study of Tregs in tolerant kidney transplant recipients. The protocol was immunoSEQ multiplex PCR, while the TCRdb copy is restricted to in-frame clones and leaves out a portion. Counted here are approximately 98,000 clones, around 90% occurring once; the ten biggest clones make up just under 0.35%. This specimen consisted of CD4+ T cells from blood, obtained before the transplant. The origin of the receptors is a human donor who received a combined kidney and bone marrow transplant. Both conserved end residues are part of each CDR3. Clone size appears in some rows only: once, few, many, or a class for an expanded clone.

TRBV29-1,-,CSVWGHAFF
TRBV18,-,CASLPGQVDEQFF
TRBV10-2,-,CASSERVSGANVLTF
TRBV6-5,-,CASSRSGEQYF
TRBV7-9,-,CASSRAGGPETQYF
TRBV19,-,CASSISAGRNEQYF
TRBV29-1,-,CSVELGREANEKLFF
TRBV11-2,-,CASSLDRDNRNTEAFF
TRBV2,once,CASSDGTAGYEQYF
TRBV6-5,-,CASRLGTVSYEQYF
TRBV7-9,-,CASSTSGGSYEQYF
TRBV2,-,CATRRDSQETQYF
TRBV5-1,-,CASSLQTTSSGANVLTF
TRBV6-5,few,CAIGQAQGREQFF
TRBV5-5,-,CASRRRGVSTDTQYF
TRBV2,-,CASREGLQGPDTQYF
TRBV6-5,-,CASSSPKTGSGEQYF
TRBV6-1,-,CASSEVGGQDTGELFF
TRBV28,-,CASSFLQGRQETQYF
TRBV21-1,-,CASSKESRNGGATDTQYF
TRBV4-1,-,CASSQTRGEKLFF
TRBV2,few,CASSEDLNTEAFF
TRBV19,-,CASSTLDYYRSDEQFF
TRBV7-9,-,CASSGLLAGVRDEQFF
TRBV11-3,-,CASSLGSDGGTEAFF
TRBV21-1,-,CASSKVLNCPASGDQPQHF
TRBV7-6,-,CASSLRGSHEQYF
TRBV11-2,-,CASSLFPKAGANSPLHF
TRBV6-6,-,CASRRHEYEQYF
TRBV11-3,-,CASKSPGAFF
TRBV6-6,-,CASNLAGGGQETQYF
TRBV9,-,CASSAGTGGDTQYF
TRBV21-1,-,CASSEGDGTGLPREQFF
TRBV9,-,CASSVAGDPWGETQYF
TRBV7-9,-,CASSLDSADTQYF
TRBV20-1,-,CSASQGRAQHF
TRBV6-5,-,CASSLDRGATGELFF
TRBV5-1,-,CASSFPPGHQETQYF
TRBV6-1,-,CASSAPLAGGLQAQFF
TRBV5-1,-,CASSLAGRGHSDTQYF
TRBV27,once,CASRRESYEQYF
TRBV15,-,CATSRGGSNEQFF
TRBV6-1,once,CASMWGLGYNEQFF
TRBV5-5,-,CASSLQPTARGYTF
TRBV7-9,-,CASSLGASGNTDTQYF
TRBV28,-,CASSFSGAPYEQYF
TRBV5-5,-,CASSFSGGPNQPQHF
TRBV13,-,CASSLGNRGTYEQYF